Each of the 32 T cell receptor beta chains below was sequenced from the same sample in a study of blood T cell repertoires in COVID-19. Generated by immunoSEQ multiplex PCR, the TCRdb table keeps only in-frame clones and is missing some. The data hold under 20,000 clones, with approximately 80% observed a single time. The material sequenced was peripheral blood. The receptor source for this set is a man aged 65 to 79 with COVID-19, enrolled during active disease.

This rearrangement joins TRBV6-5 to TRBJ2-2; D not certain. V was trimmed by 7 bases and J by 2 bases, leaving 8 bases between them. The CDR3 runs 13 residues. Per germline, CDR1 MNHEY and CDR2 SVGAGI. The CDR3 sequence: CASKTVNTGELFF. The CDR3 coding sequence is TGTGCCAGCAAAACAGTTAACACCGGGGAGCTGTTTTTT.

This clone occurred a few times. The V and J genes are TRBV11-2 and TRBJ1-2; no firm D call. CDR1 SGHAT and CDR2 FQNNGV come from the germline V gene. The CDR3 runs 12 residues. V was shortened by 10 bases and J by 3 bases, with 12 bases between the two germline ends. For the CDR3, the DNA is TGTGCCACTCCCCATGCGTACTATGGCTACACCTTC. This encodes CATPHAYYGYTF.

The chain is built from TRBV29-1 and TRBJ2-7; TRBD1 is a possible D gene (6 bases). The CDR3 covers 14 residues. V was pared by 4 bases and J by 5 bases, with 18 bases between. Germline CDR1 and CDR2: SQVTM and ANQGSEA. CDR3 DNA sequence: TGCAGCGTTGTAGGCAGGGGAGTTACCCACGAGCAGTACTTC. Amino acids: CSVVGRGVTHEQYF.

The DNA of the CDR3 is TGTGCCAGCAGGACAGGGGGCCAAAGTGAAAAACTGTTTTTT. Translated, it gives CASRTGGQSEKLFF. The chain links TRBV6-4 to TRBJ1-4; TRBD1 aligns across 10 bases. With V trimmed by 6 bases and J by 7 bases, 5 bases remained unmatched. The CDR3 spans 14 residues. Germline V lookup: CDR1 MRHNA, CDR2 SNTAGT.

The CDR3 here is CASSIGGANNYGYTF. The DNA for the CDR3 is TGTGCCAGTAGTATCGGGGGGGCCAATAACTATGGCTACACCTTC. This chain connects TRBV19 to TRBJ1-2; possibly TRBD1 for D (6 bases). The V end was cut by 3 bases, the J end by 1 base, with 12 bases between. The V gene's germline CDR1 is LNHDA and CDR2 SQIVND (reference sequence). CDR3 size: 15 residues.

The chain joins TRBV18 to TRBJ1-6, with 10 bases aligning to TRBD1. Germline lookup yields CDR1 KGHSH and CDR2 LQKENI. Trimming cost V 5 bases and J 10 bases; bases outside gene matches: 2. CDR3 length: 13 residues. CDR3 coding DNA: TGTGCCAGCTCAGAGGACAGGGGGTCACCCCTCCACTTT. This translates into CASSEDRGSPLHF.

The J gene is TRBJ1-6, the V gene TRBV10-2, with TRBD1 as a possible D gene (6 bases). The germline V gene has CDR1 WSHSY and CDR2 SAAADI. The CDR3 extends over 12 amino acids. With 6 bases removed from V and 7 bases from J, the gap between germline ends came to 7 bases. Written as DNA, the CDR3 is TGCGCCAGCAGAGGACAGAATTCACCCCTCCACTTT. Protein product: CASRGQNSPLHF.

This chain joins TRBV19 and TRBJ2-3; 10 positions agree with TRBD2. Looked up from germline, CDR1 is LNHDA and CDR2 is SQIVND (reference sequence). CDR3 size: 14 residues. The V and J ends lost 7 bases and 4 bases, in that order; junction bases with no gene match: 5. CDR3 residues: CASISGGASDTQYF. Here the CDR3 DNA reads TGTGCCAGTATAAGCGGGGGGGCATCAGATACGCAGTATTTT.

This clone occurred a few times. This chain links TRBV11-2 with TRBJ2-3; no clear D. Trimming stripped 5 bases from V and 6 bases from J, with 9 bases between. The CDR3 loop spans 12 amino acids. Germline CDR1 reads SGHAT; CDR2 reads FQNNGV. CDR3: CASSPNEDTQYF. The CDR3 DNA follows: TGTGCCAGCAGCCCAAATGAGGATACGCAGTATTTT.

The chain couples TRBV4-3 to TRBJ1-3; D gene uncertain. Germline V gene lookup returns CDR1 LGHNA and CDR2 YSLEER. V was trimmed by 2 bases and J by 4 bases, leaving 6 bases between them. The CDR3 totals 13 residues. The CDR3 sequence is CASSQTEGNTIYF. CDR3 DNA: TGCGCCAGCAGCCAAACTGAGGGAAACACCATATATTTT.

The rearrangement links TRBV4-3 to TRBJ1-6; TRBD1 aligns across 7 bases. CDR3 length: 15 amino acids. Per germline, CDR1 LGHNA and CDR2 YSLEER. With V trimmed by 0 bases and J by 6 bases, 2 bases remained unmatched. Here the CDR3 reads CASSQDSGGNSPLHF. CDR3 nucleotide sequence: TGCGCCAGCAGCCAAGATTCAGGGGGTAATTCACCCCTCCACTTT.

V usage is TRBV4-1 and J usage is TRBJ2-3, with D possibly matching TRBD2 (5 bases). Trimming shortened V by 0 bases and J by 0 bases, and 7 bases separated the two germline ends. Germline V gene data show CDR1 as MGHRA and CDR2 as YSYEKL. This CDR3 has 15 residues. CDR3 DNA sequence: TGCGCCAGCAGCCAAGAGAAGCGGAGCACAGATACGCAGTATTTT. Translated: CASSQEKRSTDTQYF.

CDR3 region: CAWSTDRGGNQPQHF. The DNA of the CDR3 is TGTGCCTGGAGTACGGACAGGGGTGGAAATCAGCCCCAGCATTTT. The chain has TRBV30 and TRBJ1-5; the match to TRBD1 covers 9 bases. This CDR3 contains 15 residues. Trimming took 2 bases from V and 4 from J; bases not matched to a gene: 6. CDR1 is GTSNPN and CDR2 is SVGIG in the germline V gene (reference sequence).

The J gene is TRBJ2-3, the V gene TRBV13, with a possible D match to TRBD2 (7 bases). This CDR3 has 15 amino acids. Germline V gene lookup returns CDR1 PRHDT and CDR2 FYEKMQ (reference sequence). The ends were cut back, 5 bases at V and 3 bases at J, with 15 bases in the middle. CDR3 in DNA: TGTGCCAGCAGCCCGACGGGGGGCTGGACAGATACGCAGTATTTT. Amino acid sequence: CASSPTGGWTDTQYF.

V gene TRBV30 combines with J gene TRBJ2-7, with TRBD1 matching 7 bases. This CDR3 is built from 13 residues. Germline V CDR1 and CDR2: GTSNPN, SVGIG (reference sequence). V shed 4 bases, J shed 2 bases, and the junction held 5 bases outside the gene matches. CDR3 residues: CAWMGQTTYEQYF. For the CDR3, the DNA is TGTGCCTGGATGGGACAGACAACCTACGAGCAGTACTTC.

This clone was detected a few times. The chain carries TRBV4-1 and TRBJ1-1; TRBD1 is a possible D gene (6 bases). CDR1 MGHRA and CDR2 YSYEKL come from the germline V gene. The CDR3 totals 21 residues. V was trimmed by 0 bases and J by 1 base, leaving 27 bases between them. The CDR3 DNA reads TGCGCCAGCAGCCAAGACACTTTCATCATGGGGGCTCGGGCAGAGAACACTGAAGCTTTCTTT. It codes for CASSQDTFIMGARAENTEAFF.

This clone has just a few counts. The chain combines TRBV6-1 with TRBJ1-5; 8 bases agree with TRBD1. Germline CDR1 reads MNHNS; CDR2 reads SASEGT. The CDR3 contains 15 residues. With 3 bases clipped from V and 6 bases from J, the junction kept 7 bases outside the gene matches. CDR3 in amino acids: CASSEDTGGAQPQHF. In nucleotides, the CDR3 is TGTGCCAGCAGTGAGGATACAGGGGGTGCTCAGCCCCAGCATTTT.

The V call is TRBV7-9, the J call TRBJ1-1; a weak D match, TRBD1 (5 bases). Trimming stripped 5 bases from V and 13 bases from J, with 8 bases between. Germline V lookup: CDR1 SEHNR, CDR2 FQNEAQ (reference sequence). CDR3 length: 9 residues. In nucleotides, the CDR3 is TGTGCCAGCAGCCGACAGTATTTCTTT. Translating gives CASSRQYFF.

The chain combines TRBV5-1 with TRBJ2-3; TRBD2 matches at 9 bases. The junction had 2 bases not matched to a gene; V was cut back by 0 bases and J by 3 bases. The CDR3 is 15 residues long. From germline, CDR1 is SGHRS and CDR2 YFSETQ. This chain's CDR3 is CASSLVLAGTDTQYF. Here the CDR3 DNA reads TGCGCCAGCAGCTTGGTCCTAGCGGGGACAGATACGCAGTATTTT.

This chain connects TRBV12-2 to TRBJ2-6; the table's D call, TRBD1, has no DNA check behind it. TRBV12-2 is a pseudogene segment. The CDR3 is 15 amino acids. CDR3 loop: CASRFRGRGANVLTF. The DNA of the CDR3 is TGTGCAAGTCGCTTCCGTGGGCGAGGGGCCAACGTCCTGACTTTC.

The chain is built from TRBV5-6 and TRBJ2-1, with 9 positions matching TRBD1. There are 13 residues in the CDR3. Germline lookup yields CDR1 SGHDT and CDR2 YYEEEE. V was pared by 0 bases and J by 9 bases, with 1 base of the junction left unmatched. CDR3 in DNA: TGTGCCAGCAGCTTGGACAGGGGGCTTGAGCAGTTCTTC. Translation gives CASSLDRGLEQFF.

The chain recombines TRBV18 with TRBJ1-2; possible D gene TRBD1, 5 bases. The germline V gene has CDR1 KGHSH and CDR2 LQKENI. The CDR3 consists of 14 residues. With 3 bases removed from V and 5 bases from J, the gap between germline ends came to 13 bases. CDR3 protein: CASSPENGGYGYTF. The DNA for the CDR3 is TGTGCCAGCTCACCCGAGAACGGGGGGTATGGCTACACCTTC. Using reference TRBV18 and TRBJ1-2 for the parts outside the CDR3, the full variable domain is NAGVMQNPRHLVRRRGQEARLRCSPMKGHSHVYWYRQLPEEGLKFMVYLQKENIIDESGMPKERFSAEFPKEGPSILRIQQVVRGDSAAYFCASSPENGGYGYTFGSGTRLTVV.

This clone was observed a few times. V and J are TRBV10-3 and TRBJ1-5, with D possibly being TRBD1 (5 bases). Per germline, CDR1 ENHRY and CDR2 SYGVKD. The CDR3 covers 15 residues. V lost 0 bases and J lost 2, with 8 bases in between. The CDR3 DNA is TGTGCCATCAGTGAGTCCGGGGGGGGCAATCAGCCCCAGCATTTT. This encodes CAISESGGGNQPQHF.

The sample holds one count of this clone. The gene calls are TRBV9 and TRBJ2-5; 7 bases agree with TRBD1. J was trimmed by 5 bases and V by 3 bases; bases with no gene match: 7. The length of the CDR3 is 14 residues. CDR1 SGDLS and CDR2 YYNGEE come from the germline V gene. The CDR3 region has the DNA TGTGCCAGCAGCGCCTTGACAGGGATTGAGACCCAGTACTTC. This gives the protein CASSALTGIETQYF.

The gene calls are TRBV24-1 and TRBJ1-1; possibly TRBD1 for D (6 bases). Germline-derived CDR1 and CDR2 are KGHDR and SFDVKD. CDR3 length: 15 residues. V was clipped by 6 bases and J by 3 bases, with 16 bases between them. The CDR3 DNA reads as TGTGCCACCAGTACAACAGGGTTAGGTTACACTGAAGCTTTCTTT. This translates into CATSTTGLGYTEAFF.

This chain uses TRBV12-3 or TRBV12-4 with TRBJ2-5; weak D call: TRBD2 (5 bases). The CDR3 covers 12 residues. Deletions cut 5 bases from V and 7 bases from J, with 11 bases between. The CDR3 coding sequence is TGTGCCAGCAGTGGACGGAGCGGGACCCAGTACTTC. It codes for CASSGRSGTQYF.

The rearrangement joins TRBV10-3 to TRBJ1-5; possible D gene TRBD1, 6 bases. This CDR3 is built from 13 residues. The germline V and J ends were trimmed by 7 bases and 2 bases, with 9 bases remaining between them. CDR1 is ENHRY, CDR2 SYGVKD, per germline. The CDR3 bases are TGTGCCATCAATTCAGGGGGCAATCAGCCCCAGCATTTT. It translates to CAINSGGNQPQHF.

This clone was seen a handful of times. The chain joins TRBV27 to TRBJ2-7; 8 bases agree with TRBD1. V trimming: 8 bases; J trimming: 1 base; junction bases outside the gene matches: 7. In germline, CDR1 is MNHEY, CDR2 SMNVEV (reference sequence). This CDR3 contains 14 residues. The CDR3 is CASRPGQESYEQYF. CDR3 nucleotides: TGTGCCAGCCGACCGGGACAGGAATCCTACGAGCAGTACTTC.

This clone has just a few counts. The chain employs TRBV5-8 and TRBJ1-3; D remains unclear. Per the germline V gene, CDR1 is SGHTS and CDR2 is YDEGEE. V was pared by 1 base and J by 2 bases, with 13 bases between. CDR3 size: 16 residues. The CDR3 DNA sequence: TGTGCCAGCAGCTTGATGCTGAACCGGGCTGGAAACACCATATATTTT. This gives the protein CASSLMLNRAGNTIYF.

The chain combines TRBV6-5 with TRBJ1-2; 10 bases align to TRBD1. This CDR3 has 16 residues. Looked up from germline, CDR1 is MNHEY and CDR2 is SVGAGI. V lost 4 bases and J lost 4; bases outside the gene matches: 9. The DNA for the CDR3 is TGTGCCAGCAGTTTACGGACGACAGGGGGCCTCTATGGCTACACCTTC. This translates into CASSLRTTGGLYGYTF.

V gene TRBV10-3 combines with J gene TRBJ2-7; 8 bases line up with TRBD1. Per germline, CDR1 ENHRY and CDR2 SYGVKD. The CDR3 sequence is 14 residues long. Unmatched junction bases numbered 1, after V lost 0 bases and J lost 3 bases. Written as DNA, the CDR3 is TGTGCCATCAGTGAGTCTACAGGGGGCTACGAGCAGTACTTC. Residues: CAISESTGGYEQYF.

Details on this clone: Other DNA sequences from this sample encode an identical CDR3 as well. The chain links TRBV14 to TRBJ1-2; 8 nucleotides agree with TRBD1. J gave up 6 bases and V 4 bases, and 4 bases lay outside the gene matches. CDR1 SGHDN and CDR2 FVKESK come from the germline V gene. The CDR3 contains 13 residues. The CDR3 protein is CASSPRTGHGYTF. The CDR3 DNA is TGTGCCAGCAGCCCCAGGACAGGGCATGGCTACACCTTC.